The 25 T cell receptor beta chains presented below share a single source sample, sequenced in a study of T cell responses to AZD1222 COVID-19 vaccine. Produced via immunoSEQ multiplex PCR; TCRdb's table is partial and in-frame only. The sample has about 150,000 clones; approximately 91% are singletons. The material sequenced was peripheral blood, taken 28 days after the second AZD1222 dose. These receptors were taken from an adult who received the AZD1222 COVID-19 vaccine.

V is TRBV9 and J is TRBJ1-3, with a possible D match to TRBD1 (5 bases). This CDR3 is built from 15 residues. V lost 0 bases and J lost 2, with 9 bases in between. Per germline, CDR1 SGDLS and CDR2 YYNGEE. The CDR3 here is CASSVVPGTGNTIYF. For the CDR3, the DNA is TGTGCCAGCAGCGTAGTCCCAGGGACTGGAAACACCATATATTTT.

The chain combines TRBV2 with TRBJ2-1; 10 nucleotides align to TRBD2. V trimming: 7 bases; J trimming: 1 base; junction bases outside the gene matches: 4. Per germline, CDR1 SNHLY and CDR2 FYNNEI. This CDR3 spans 15 amino acids. CDR3 region: CASISSGSSYNEQFF. The CDR3 nucleotides are TGTGCCAGCATTTCTAGCGGGAGTTCCTACAATGAGCAGTTCTTC.

This clone occurred once. The J gene is TRBJ2-3, the V gene TRBV29-1; 12 positions agree with TRBD2. This CDR3 contains 13 residues. The germline CDR1 and CDR2 sequences are SQVTM and ANQGSEA. For the CDR3, the DNA is TGCGCGTCTAGCGGGGGGGCAGGGGATACGCAGTATTTT. Translation: CASSGGAGDTQYF.

The chain combines TRBV3-1 (or the pseudogene TRBV3-2) with TRBJ1-2; tentative D call: TRBD1 (5 bases). V was cut by 4 bases and J by 1 base, with 13 bases left in between. The CDR3 totals 15 residues. Germline V gene data show CDR1 as LGHDT and CDR2 as YNNKEL (reference sequence). The CDR3 sequence: CASSRDVRINYGYTF. The CDR3 DNA reads TGTGCCAGCAGCCGGGACGTCAGAATTAACTATGGCTACACCTTC.

The J gene is TRBJ1-5, the V gene TRBV19; perhaps TRBD1 as D (5 bases). Germline lookup yields CDR1 LNHDA and CDR2 SQIVND (reference sequence). The CDR3 has 17 residues. Deletions cut 6 bases from V and 0 bases from J, with 18 bases between. The chain's CDR3 is CASRQGKGPYSNQPQHF. Written as DNA, the CDR3 is TGTGCCAGTAGGCAGGGTAAGGGACCTTATAGCAATCAGCCCCAGCATTTT.

This chain uses TRBV7-9 with TRBJ2-3; 7 positions agree with TRBD1. This CDR3 has 17 residues. Trimming cost V 7 bases and J 3 bases; bases outside gene matches: 16. Germline assignment: CDR1 SEHNR and CDR2 FQNEAQ (reference sequence). Written as DNA, the CDR3 is TGTGCCAGCACCCCACCGCCGAGGGACAGAGGAACAGATACGCAGTATTTT. Translated, it gives CASTPPPRDRGTDTQYF.

This rearrangement joins TRBV30 to TRBJ2-7; D is unclear. The CDR3 consists of 13 residues. V lost 5 bases, J lost 2 bases, and 13 bases lay in between. Germline lookup yields CDR1 GTSNPN and CDR2 SVGIG (reference sequence). Written as DNA, the CDR3 is TGTGCCTGGTGTCCCGCTTTTACCTACGAGCAGTACTTC. This translates into CAWCPAFTYEQYF.

V and J are TRBV29-1 and TRBJ1-3, with TRBD1 as a possible D gene (5 bases). The CDR3 loop spans 13 amino acids. V dropped 0 bases and J dropped 15 bases, with 18 bases sitting between them. Germline assignment: CDR1 SQVTM and CDR2 ANQGSEA. The CDR3 nucleotides read TGCAGCGTTGAAGATCGTGACCTAAACAGGTCATATTTT. It is translated as CSVEDRDLNRSYF.

The chain joins TRBV28 to TRBJ2-7, with D possibly matching TRBD1 (5 bases). Germline loops: CDR1 MDHEN, CDR2 SYDVKM. This CDR3 is built from 14 residues. The ends were cut back, 2 bases at V and 3 bases at J, with 11 bases in the middle. CDR3 DNA: TGTGCCAGCAGTTTACATGGACAAAACTACGAGCAGTACTTC. This codes for CASSLHGQNYEQYF.

The chain is built from TRBV19 and TRBJ1-2; the match to TRBD1 covers 12 bases. V shed 5 bases and J 8 bases; nucleotides not matched to a gene: 6. Germline V gene sequence: CDR1 LNHDA, CDR2 SQIVND (reference sequence). The CDR3 loop spans 14 amino acids. The CDR3 protein is CASSFGTGGVGYTF. DNA of the CDR3: TGTGCCAGTAGTTTCGGGACAGGGGGCGTCGGCTACACCTTC.

This chain links TRBV5-1 with TRBJ1-2; maybe TRBD1 (5 bases). The germline V gene has CDR1 SGHRS and CDR2 YFSETQ. With 4 bases removed from V and 4 bases from J, the gap between germline ends came to 14 bases. This CDR3 is built from 14 residues. The CDR3 sequence is CASSPEGQLYGYTF. For the CDR3, the DNA is TGCGCCAGCAGCCCGGAGGGGCAGCTCTATGGCTACACCTTC.

Note on this clone: Other DNA sequences in the sample encode the same CDR3. The rearrangement joins TRBV5-1 to TRBJ2-1; 9 positions match TRBD2. This CDR3 comprises 14 residues. V gave up 3 bases and J gave up 4 bases; unmatched junction bases: 2. Germline CDR1 reads SGHRS; CDR2 reads YFSETQ. CDR3 nucleotides: TGCGCCAGCAGCTCGGCGGGGGGGTACAATGAGCAGTTCTTC. Translated, it gives CASSSAGGYNEQFF.

The chain joins TRBV6-4 to TRBJ2-3; D ambiguous. CDR3 length: 16 amino acids. Trimming stripped 3 bases from V and 0 bases from J, with 13 bases between. Germline lookup yields CDR1 MRHNA and CDR2 SNTAGT. The CDR3 region has the DNA TGTGCCAGCAGTGATCACGGAACGGGCAGCACAGATACGCAGTATTTT. It is translated as CASSDHGTGSTDTQYF.

J is TRBJ1-5 and V is TRBV28; D remains ambiguous. V lost 8 bases and J 1 base, leaving 24 bases between the germline ends. Germline CDR1 is MDHEN and CDR2 is SYDVKM. CDR3 length: 18 amino acids. CDR3 bases: TGTGCCAGCTCCTCTTATGGTTTCGGGGTATCCAGCAATCAGCCCCAGCATTTT. It yields the protein CASSSYGFGVSSNQPQHF. The variable domain in full, completed from reference TRBV28 and TRBJ1-5, reads DVKVTQSSRYLVKRTGEKVFLECVQDMDHENMFWYRQDPGLGLRLIYFSYDVKMKEKGDIPEGYSVSREKKERFSLILESASTNQTSMYLCASSSYGFGVSSNQPQHFGDGTRLSIL.

This chain uses TRBV28 with TRBJ2-7; D is unresolved. In germline, CDR1 is MDHEN, CDR2 SYDVKM. The CDR3 contains 13 residues. V was pared by 4 bases and J by 0 bases, with 7 bases between. The CDR3 DNA follows: TGTGCCAGCAGTTCCCGACCCTCCTACGAGCAGTACTTC. Translation: CASSSRPSYEQYF.

This clone appeared once. This chain links TRBV5-6 with TRBJ1-1; 9 positions match TRBD1. The CDR3 runs 15 residues. Germline CDR1 and CDR2: SGHDT and YYEEEE. Trimming removed 0 bases from V and 4 bases from J; junction bases left unmatched: 4. The CDR3 loop reads CASSLVWDRATEAFF. For the CDR3, the DNA is TGTGCCAGCAGCTTGGTTTGGGACAGGGCCACTGAAGCTTTCTTT. The full variable domain, its missing parts supplied by reference TRBV5-6 and TRBJ1-1, is DAGVTQSPTHLIKTRGQQVTLRCSPKSGHDTVSWYQQALGQGPQFIFQYYEEEERQRGNFPDRFSGHQFPNYSSELNVNALLLGDSALYLCASSLVWDRATEAFFGQGTRLTVV.

This chain links TRBV7-8 with TRBJ1-1; D not resolved. Germline V gene sequence: CDR1 SGHVS, CDR2 FQNEAQ. CDR3 size: 13 residues. V gave up 6 bases and J gave up 1 base, with 9 bases separating them. The CDR3 DNA reads as TGTGCCAGCAGGAAAATAGAGAACACTGAAGCTTTCTTT. This gives the protein CASRKIENTEAFF.

V gene TRBV2 combines with J gene TRBJ1-2; D perhaps matches TRBD1 (6 bases). V was shortened by 2 bases and J by 3 bases, with 10 bases between the two germline ends. This CDR3 region has 14 residues. From germline, CDR1 is SNHLY and CDR2 FYNNEI. Written as DNA, the CDR3 is TGTGCCAGCAGTGAAAGGGGGGATCACTATGGCTACACCTTC. Translation gives CASSERGDHYGYTF.

V usage is TRBV7-9 and J usage is TRBJ2-5; D is perhaps TRBD1 or TRBD2 (5 bases each). CDR1 and CDR2 (germline): SEHNR, FQNEAQ (reference sequence). CDR3 length: 13 residues. Trimming took 5 bases from V and 14 from J, leaving 21 bases between them. In DNA, the CDR3 is TGTGCCAGCAGCCCTCCCCGGGGCTGGTCGGTCTACTTC. Protein: CASSPPRGWSVYF.

This clone was observed a single time. The rearrangement joins TRBV6-1 to TRBJ1-2; no definite D call. The CDR3 extends over 14 amino acids. V was pared by 1 base and J by 4 bases, with 10 bases between. CDR1 is MNHNS, CDR2 SASEGT, per germline. CDR3 bases: TGTGCCAGCAGTGAAGGCAGGTTGAGCTATGGCTACACCTTC. It translates to CASSEGRLSYGYTF.

The V call is TRBV5-5, the J call TRBJ1-4, with D perhaps TRBD1 (6 bases). In germline, CDR1 is SGHKS, CDR2 YYEKEE (reference sequence). The CDR3 sequence is 12 residues long. V dropped 0 bases and J dropped 12 bases, with 9 bases sitting between them. CDR3 amino acids: CASSLAKGELFF. CDR3 sequence (DNA): TGTGCCAGCAGCTTGGCCAAGGGGGAACTGTTTTTT. Combining the CDR3 with reference TRBV5-5 and TRBJ1-4 gives the whole variable domain DAGVTQSPTHLIKTRGQQVTLRCSPISGHKSVSWYQQVLGQGPQFIFQYYEKEERGRGNFPDRFSARQFPNYSSELNVNALLLGDSALYLCASSLAKGELFFGSGTQLSVL.

This chain uses TRBV2 with TRBJ1-2; no definite D call. Germline V CDR1 and CDR2: SNHLY, FYNNEI. This CDR3 has 13 residues. V shed 6 bases and J shed 7 bases, with 15 bases lying between them. The CDR3 reads CASRTEARGGYTF. The CDR3 DNA follows: TGTGCCAGCAGGACCGAGGCCCGCGGTGGCTACACCTTC.

The chain joins TRBV2 to TRBJ1-1; the D gene is possibly TRBD1 (5 bases). Germline CDR1 is SNHLY and CDR2 is FYNNEI. This CDR3 is built from 15 residues. V was pared by 4 bases and J by 4 bases, with 16 bases between. The CDR3 sequence is CASSGPTGPSTEAFF. For the CDR3, the DNA is TGTGCCAGCAGTGGGCCTACAGGACCTAGCACTGAAGCTTTCTTT.

The chain recombines TRBV30 with TRBJ2-3, with D perhaps matching TRBD1 (5 bases). The CDR3 sequence is 15 residues long. Germline CDR1 GTSNPN, CDR2 SVGIG (reference sequence). V shed 0 bases and J shed 0 bases, with 10 bases lying between them. CDR3 residues: CAWSVDRRSTDTQYF. The CDR3 nucleotides are TGTGCCTGGAGTGTAGACAGACGAAGCACAGATACGCAGTATTTT. Looking up the rest from reference TRBV30 and TRBJ2-3 gives the full variable domain: SQTIHQWPATLVQPVGSPLSLECTVEGTSNPNLYWYRQAAGRGLQLLFYSVGIGQISSEVPQNLSASRPQDRQFILSSKKLLLSDSGFYLCAWSVDRRSTDTQYFGPGTRLTVL.

The CDR3 region is CASSEAVGPEQFF. CDR3 DNA: TGTGCCAGCAGTGAAGCGGTAGGGCCCGAGCAGTTCTTC. The chain is built from TRBV2 and TRBJ2-1, with D uncertain. The CDR3 spans 13 residues. The V gene lost 0 bases and the J gene lost 10 bases, with 10 bases spanning the gap. Germline CDR1 is SNHLY and CDR2 is FYNNEI.